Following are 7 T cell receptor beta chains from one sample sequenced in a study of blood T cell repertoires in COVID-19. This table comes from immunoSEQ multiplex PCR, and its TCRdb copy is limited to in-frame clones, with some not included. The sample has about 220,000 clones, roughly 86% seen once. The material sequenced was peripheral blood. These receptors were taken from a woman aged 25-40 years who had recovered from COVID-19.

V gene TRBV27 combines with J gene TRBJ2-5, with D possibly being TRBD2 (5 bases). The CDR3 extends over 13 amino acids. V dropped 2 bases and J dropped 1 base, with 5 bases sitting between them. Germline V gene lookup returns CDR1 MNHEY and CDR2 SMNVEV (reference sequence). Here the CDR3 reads CASSLRGQETQYF. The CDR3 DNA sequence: TGTGCCAGCAGTTTACGGGGCCAAGAGACCCAGTACTTC.

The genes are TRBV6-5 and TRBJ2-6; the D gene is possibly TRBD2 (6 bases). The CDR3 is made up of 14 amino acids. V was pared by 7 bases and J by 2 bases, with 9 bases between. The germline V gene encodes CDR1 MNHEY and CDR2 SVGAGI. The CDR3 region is CASNLAAGANVLTF. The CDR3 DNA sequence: TGTGCCAGCAATTTAGCGGCTGGGGCCAACGTCCTGACTTTC.

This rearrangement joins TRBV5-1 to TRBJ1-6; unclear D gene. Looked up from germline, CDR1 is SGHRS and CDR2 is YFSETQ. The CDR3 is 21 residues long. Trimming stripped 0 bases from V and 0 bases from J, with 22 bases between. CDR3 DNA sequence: TGCGCCAGCAGCTTGGGGAGCCCGGGGTCGTCTGCCAGCTCCTATAATTCACCCCTCCACTTT. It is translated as CASSLGSPGSSASSYNSPLHF.

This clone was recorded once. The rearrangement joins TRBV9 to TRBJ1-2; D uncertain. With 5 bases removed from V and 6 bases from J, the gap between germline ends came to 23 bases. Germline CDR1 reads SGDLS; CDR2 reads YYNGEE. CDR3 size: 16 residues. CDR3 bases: TGTGCCAGCAGGGGAGACGGGGAGATCCCTGGGGATGGCTACACCTTC. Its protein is CASRGDGEIPGDGYTF.

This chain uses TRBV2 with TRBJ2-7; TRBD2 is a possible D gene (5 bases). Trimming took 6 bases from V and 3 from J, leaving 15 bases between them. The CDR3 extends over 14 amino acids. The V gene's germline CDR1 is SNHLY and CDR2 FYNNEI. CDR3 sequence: CASSGLAEDYEQYF. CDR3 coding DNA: TGTGCCAGCAGCGGATTGGCGGAGGACTACGAGCAGTACTTC. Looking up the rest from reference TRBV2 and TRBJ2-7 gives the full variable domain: EPEVTQTPSHQVTQMGQEVILRCVPISNHLYFYWYRQILGQKVEFLVSFYNNEISEKSEIFDDQFSVERPDGSNFTLKIRSTKLEDSAMYFCASSGLAEDYEQYFGPGTRLTVT.

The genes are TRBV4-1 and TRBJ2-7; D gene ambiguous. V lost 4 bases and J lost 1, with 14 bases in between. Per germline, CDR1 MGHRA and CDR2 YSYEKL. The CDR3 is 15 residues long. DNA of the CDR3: TGCGCCAGCAGCCGGCTAGACCAATCTTCCTACGAGCAGTACTTC. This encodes CASSRLDQSSYEQYF.

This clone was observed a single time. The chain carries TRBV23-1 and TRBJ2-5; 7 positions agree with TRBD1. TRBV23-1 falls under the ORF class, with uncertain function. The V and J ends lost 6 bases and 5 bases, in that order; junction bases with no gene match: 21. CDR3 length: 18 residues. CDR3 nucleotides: TGCGCCAGCAGACATTCCAAACGTAGGACAGGCGGAAGCGAGACCCAGTACTTC. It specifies CASRHSKRRTGGSETQYF.